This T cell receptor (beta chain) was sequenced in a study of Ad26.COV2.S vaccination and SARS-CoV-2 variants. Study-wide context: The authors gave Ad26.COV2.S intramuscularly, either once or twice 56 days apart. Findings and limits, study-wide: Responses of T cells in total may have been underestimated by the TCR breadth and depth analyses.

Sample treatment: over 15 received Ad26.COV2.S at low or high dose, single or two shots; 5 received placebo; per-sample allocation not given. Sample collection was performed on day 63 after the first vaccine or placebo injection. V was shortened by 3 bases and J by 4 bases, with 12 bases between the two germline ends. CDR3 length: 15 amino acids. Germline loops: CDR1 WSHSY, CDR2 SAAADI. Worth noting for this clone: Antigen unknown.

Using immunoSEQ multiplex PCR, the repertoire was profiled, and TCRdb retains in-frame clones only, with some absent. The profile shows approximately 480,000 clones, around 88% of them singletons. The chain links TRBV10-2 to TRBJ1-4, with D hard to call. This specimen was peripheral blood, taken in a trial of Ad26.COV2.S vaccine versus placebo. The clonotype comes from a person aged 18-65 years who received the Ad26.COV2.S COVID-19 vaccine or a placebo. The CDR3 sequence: CASSDFQGINEKLFF. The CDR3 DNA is TGCGCCAGCAGTGATTTTCAAGGGATTAATGAAAAACTGTTTTTT.